This is a list of T cell receptor beta chains from one sample in a study of T cells after yellow fever vaccination. TCRdb independently ran MiXCR on the 5' RACE reads; one entry per CDR3 protein. The data hold 150,000 or so distinct CDR3 sequences, with 9.3% observed a single time. This specimen was CD8+ T cells sorted from PBMCs, taken 45 days after the yellow fever booster vaccination. These receptors were taken from a man between 18 and 35 years old who received the YFV17D yellow fever vaccine. Each CDR3 is given with its conserved first and last residue. Fields, in order: V gene, D gene, J gene, CDR3 length, clone size, CDR3 protein, CDR3 DNA. A D gene is named only where the DNA matches it firmly. The size of a clone is reported for some rows only, either as once, few or many, or as a class for expanded clones.

>TRBV4-2|TRBD1|TRBJ2-2|17|few
CASSQLPGQSVTGELFF
TGTGCCAGCAGCCAACTGCCGGGACAGAGCGTCACCGGGGAGCTGTTTTTT
>TRBV10-1|-|TRBJ2-5|14|many
CASSGTTSGETQYF
TGCGCCAGCAGTGGGACAACGTCCGGTGAGACCCAGTACTTC
>TRBV6-6|TRBD2|TRBJ2-2|18|few
CASSYRPSGGDWTGELFF
TGTGCCAGCAGTTACAGGCCTAGCGGGGGGGATTGGACCGGGGAGCTGTTTTTT
>TRBV7-2|-|TRBJ2-7|15|-
CASSLIGDGWYEQYF
TGTGCCAGCAGCTTAATTGGGGACGGATGGTACGAGCAGTACTTC
>TRBV6-2/TRBV6-3|-|TRBJ2-1|13|few
CASSLWGVNEQFF
TGTGCCAGCAGTTTGTGGGGGGTCAATGAGCAGTTCTTC
>TRBV7-2|TRBD1|TRBJ2-3|15|-
CASSPQGSWTDTQYF
TGTGCCAGCAGCCCACAGGGGTCATGGACAGATACGCAGTATTTT
>TRBV10-3|TRBD2|TRBJ2-2|16|few
CAISESISGDTGELFF
TGTGCCATCAGTGAGTCTATTAGCGGGGACACCGGGGAGCTGTTTTTT
>TRBV9|TRBD2|TRBJ2-2|14|many
CASSVGGGAGELFF
TGTGCCAGCAGCGTAGGCGGGGGGGCCGGGGAGCTGTTTTTT
>TRBV5-5|-|TRBJ1-2|14|-
CASSLGDLARGYTF
TGTGCCAGCAGCTTGGGGGATCTCGCCAGGGGCTACACCTTC
>TRBV9|TRBD2|TRBJ2-1|18|-
CASSVDLLAGATYNEQFF
TGTGCCAGCAGCGTAGACCTTTTAGCGGGGGCGACCTACAATGAGCAGTTCTTC
>TRBV7-3|-|TRBJ1-3|16|-
CASSFDGGARGNTIYF
TGTGCCAGCAGCTTCGATGGAGGGGCAAGAGGAAACACCATATATTTT
>TRBV19|TRBD2|TRBJ2-1|15|-
CATVLSSGSYNEQFF
TGTGCCACCGTATTATCTAGCGGGTCCTACAATGAGCAGTTCTTC
>TRBV29-1|-|TRBJ2-3|11|few
CSSWGGDTQYF
TGCAGCTCCTGGGGCGGAGATACGCAGTATTTT
>TRBV6-2/TRBV6-3|TRBD2|TRBJ2-3|13|-
CASLSGGWDTQYF
TGTGCCAGCCTCAGCGGGGGATGGGATACGCAGTATTTT
>TRBV7-3|TRBD1|TRBJ2-2|16|few
CASSLSTGGPTGELFF
TGTGCCAGCAGCCTATCGACAGGGGGCCCCACCGGGGAGCTGTTTTTT
>TRBV6-2/TRBV6-3|TRBD2|TRBJ2-5|14|few
CASSSGLALATQYF
TGTGCCAGCAGCTCGGGACTAGCGCTAGCGACCCAGTACTTC
>TRBV7-3|TRBD1|TRBJ2-1|15|few
CASSTLGQGDNEQFF
TGTGCCAGCAGCACGTTGGGACAGGGAGACAATGAGCAGTTCTTC
>TRBV5-1|TRBD2|TRBJ2-1|14|many
CASSLAGPYNEQFF
TGCGCCAGCAGCTTAGCGGGGCCCTACAATGAGCAGTTCTTC
>TRBV9|TRBD2|TRBJ2-7|15|-
CASSDGTSGAYEQYF
TGTGCCAGCAGCGACGGGACTAGCGGGGCCTACGAGCAGTACTTC